The 9 T cell receptor beta chains below all came from one sample that was sequenced in a study of blood T cell repertoires in COVID-19. Method: immunoSEQ multiplex PCR; TCRdb's copy keeps in-frame clones and lacks some. The sample carries under 300,000 clones, roughly 85% recorded once. The sequenced material came from PBMCs or T cells enriched from blood (not recorded which). These receptors were obtained from a woman in her forties or fifties who had recovered from COVID-19.

The J gene is TRBJ2-7, the V gene TRBV2, with TRBD2 matching 9 bases. J gave up 3 bases and V 1 base, and 10 bases lay outside the gene matches. Germline V CDR1 and CDR2: SNHLY, FYNNEI. This CDR3 comprises 17 residues. CDR3: CASSEGREGLGFYEQYF. The CDR3 DNA reads as TGTGCCAGCAGTGAAGGGCGGGAGGGCCTAGGTTTCTACGAGCAGTACTTC. The whole variable domain, remainder taken from reference TRBV2 and TRBJ2-7, is EPEVTQTPSHQVTQMGQEVILRCVPISNHLYFYWYRQILGQKVEFLVSFYNNEISEKSEIFDDQFSVERPDGSNFTLKIRSTKLEDSAMYFCASSEGREGLGFYEQYFGPGTRLTVT.

V gene TRBV10-1 combines with J gene TRBJ1-6; D is unclear. The CDR3 covers 13 residues. Per germline, CDR1 WNHNN and CDR2 SYGVQD (reference sequence). Between the trimmed V and J ends, which lost 3 bases and 8 bases, there was a span of 8 bases. In DNA form, the CDR3 reads TGCGCCAGCAGTGACAGGATTGATTCACCCCTCCACTTT. It translates to CASSDRIDSPLHF.

The V gene is TRBV10-3, the J gene TRBJ2-7; 9 nucleotides match TRBD2. V shed 8 bases, J shed 4 bases, and the junction held 15 bases outside the gene matches. CDR1 ENHRY and CDR2 SYGVKD come from the germline V gene. The CDR3 runs 16 residues. The chain's CDR3 is CAIGLAGTWSPYEQYF. The CDR3 DNA sequence: TGTGCCATCGGGCTAGCGGGAACCTGGTCCCCTTACGAGCAGTACTTC.

This chain uses TRBV19 with TRBJ1-6; D gene unclear. This CDR3 is built from 15 residues. V lost 6 bases and J lost 4, with 13 bases in between. The germline gives CDR1 LNHDA, CDR2 SQIVND (reference sequence). CDR3 amino acids: CASSRRTGYNSPLHF. Here the CDR3 DNA reads TGTGCCAGTAGCCGGCGAACGGGTTATAATTCACCCCTCCACTTT.

This CDR3 is CASSFRGSTNEKLFF. For the CDR3, the DNA is TGTGCCAGCAGTTTCAGGGGGTCGACTAATGAAAAACTGTTTTTT. V gene TRBV6-5 combines with J gene TRBJ1-4; 7 nucleotides agree with TRBD1. The V segment lost 4 bases and the J segment 2 bases; nucleotides outside the gene matches: 4. This CDR3 contains 15 residues. CDR1 and CDR2 (germline): MNHEY, SVGAGI.

The chain uses TRBV18 and TRBJ2-1, with D perhaps TRBD1 (6 bases). Germline V CDR1 and CDR2: KGHSH, LQKENI. V lost 2 bases, J lost 0 bases, and 14 bases lay in between. The length of the CDR3 is 17 residues. The CDR3 reads CASSPIGGDSSYNEQFF. Written as DNA, the CDR3 is TGTGCCAGCTCACCAATAGGGGGTGACAGCTCCTACAATGAGCAGTTCTTC.

The chain carries TRBV11-2 and TRBJ2-1, with 11 bases that match TRBD2. CDR3 size: 16 residues. Germline V gene data show CDR1 as SGHAT and CDR2 as FQNNGV. Losses at the gene ends were 2 bases for V and 2 bases for J; bases not matched to a gene: 2. The DNA of the CDR3 is TGTGCCAGCAGCTTACTTAGCGGGAGGGCCTACAATGAGCAGTTCTTC. This sequence encodes CASSLLSGRAYNEQFF.

The rearrangement joins TRBV28 to TRBJ1-2; D may be TRBD1 (5 bases). V dropped 1 base and J dropped 4 bases, with 7 bases sitting between them. Germline CDR1 and CDR2: MDHEN and SYDVKM. The CDR3 spans 13 residues. CDR3 nucleotides: TGTGCCAGCAGTTTATATCAGGGCTATGGCTACACCTTC. Translated, it gives CASSLYQGYGYTF.

This chain uses TRBV12-2 with TRBJ1-6; the table's D gene call, TRBD1, was not cross checked with the DNA. TRBV12-2 is a pseudogene segment. This CDR3 is 18 amino acids long. This CDR3 reads CASRFRDRDIPYNSPLHF. The CDR3 DNA follows: TGTGCAAGTCGCTTCCGGGACAGGGATATTCCTTATAATTCACCCCTCCACTTT.